This entry is about one T cell receptor beta chain. Antigen unknown. J gave up 0 bases and V 5 bases, and 5 bases lay outside the gene matches. The CDR3 consists of 15 residues. Germline V gene sequence: CDR1 SGHNT, CDR2 YENEEA. The data belong to a study of cytomegalovirus exposure and HLA in healthy donors. Notes on the study in general: It was confirmed in vitro that a few of the CMV-associated chains were specific for CMV antigens. Subsequent analysis found a tendency for first-cohort TCR clusters to co-occur within the 90 to 150 validation repertoires.

Measured with immunoSEQ multiplex PCR; TCRdb has only the in-frame clones, and not every one. The sample lists about 240,000 clones, 75% to 90% occurring once. Material: PBMCs. The gene calls are TRBV11-3 and TRBJ1-2, with 8 bases that match TRBD1. This clonotype was obtained from a woman aged 25 to 39 in good health and CMV-seropositive. CDR3 in amino acids: CASSDVTGANYGYTF. DNA of the CDR3: TGTGCCAGCAGCGACGTGACAGGGGCTAACTATGGCTACACCTTC.